Here is one TCR beta chain with its context. Its antigen is still unknown. Germline V CDR1 and CDR2: DFQATT, SNEGSKA (reference sequence). This CDR3 region has 12 residues. V gave up 7 bases and J gave up 1 base, with 9 bases separating them. The data are from a study of blood T cells in healthy people across ages. Findings and caveats of the study: Age advanced and TCR beta diversity per million T cells fell, roughly linearly.

Primed by a sample-barcoded 5' primer and a J-beta primer mix, a second PCR proceeded for about 7 to 11 cycles. TCRdb itself ran the 5' RACE reads through MiXCR, one entry per CDR3 protein. The table has about 1.4 million distinct CDR3 sequences, around 59% seen once; the top ten hold about 6.3%. Sequencing used blood. This sequence joins TRBV20-1 and TRBJ2-3; TRBD1 or TRBD2 may be the D gene (5 bases each). The source is a man between 18 and 29 years old in good health. CDR3 sequence: CSVLGGTDTQYF. The CDR3 DNA reads TGCAGTGTTTTGGGGGGCACAGATACGCAGTATTTT.